This entry lists 16 T cell receptor beta chains sequenced from one sample in a study of blood T cell repertoires in COVID-19. The protocol was immunoSEQ multiplex PCR, while the TCRdb copy is restricted to in-frame clones and leaves out a portion. This repertoire shows 45,000 to 55,000 clones, roughly nine tenths found once; its top ten account for under 35%. The sample consisted of peripheral blood. The receptors stem from a woman of 80 years or more with acute or convalescent COVID-19.

Written as DNA, the CDR3 is TGCGCCAGCAGCCTTGCGGGGGCCCAAGAGACCCAGTACTTC. Encoded protein: CASSLAGAQETQYF. This chain links TRBV5-1 with TRBJ2-5; D is possibly TRBD2 (7 bases). Trimming removed 4 bases from V and 1 base from J, with 11 bases in between. The CDR3 extends over 14 amino acids. Per germline, CDR1 SGHRS and CDR2 YFSETQ.

This clone was detected a few times. The chain has TRBV9 and TRBJ2-2; D unclear. Germline CDR1 SGDLS, CDR2 YYNGEE. The V end was cut by 0 bases, the J end by 2 bases, with 5 bases between. CDR3 size: 14 residues. CDR3: CASSVGQNTGELFF. The CDR3 region has the DNA TGTGCCAGCAGCGTAGGACAAAACACCGGGGAGCTGTTTTTT.

This sequence joins TRBV5-1 and TRBJ1-3, with D uncertain. Germline V gene lookup returns CDR1 SGHRS and CDR2 YFSETQ. The CDR3 extends over 14 amino acids. V lost 0 bases and J 6 bases, leaving 10 bases between the germline ends. The CDR3 spells CASSLGPEENTIYF. CDR3 DNA: TGCGCCAGCAGCTTGGGGCCTGAGGAAAACACCATATATTTT.

The rearrangement uses TRBV7-6 and TRBJ2-2, with D perhaps matching TRBD1 (6 bases). The CDR3 consists of 15 residues. The V end was cut by 6 bases, the J end by 4 bases, with 15 bases between. In germline, CDR1 is SGHVS, CDR2 FNYEAQ. Here the CDR3 reads CASRPPGQLTGELFF. The CDR3 bases are TGTGCCAGCAGGCCACCGGGACAACTCACCGGGGAGCTGTTTTTT.

The rearrangement uses TRBV18 and TRBJ2-1; D is possibly TRBD1 (6 bases). Germline V gene lookup returns CDR1 KGHSH and CDR2 LQKENI. Trimming removed 3 bases at V and 3 bases at J, with 12 bases between. The CDR3 length is 15 residues. This chain's CDR3 is CASSPGQTFYNEQFF. The CDR3 bases are TGTGCCAGCTCACCCGGACAGACTTTCTACAATGAGCAGTTCTTC.

V is TRBV18 and J is TRBJ2-7, with 7 bases lining up with TRBD2. The germline V gene encodes CDR1 KGHSH and CDR2 LQKENI. The V gene end was trimmed by 3 bases and the J gene end by 1 base; junction bases not matched to a gene: 6. This CDR3 spans 15 amino acids. The CDR3 DNA follows: TGTGCCAGCTCACCGGGAAGCGGGGCTTCCTACGAGCAGTACTTC. As protein: CASSPGSGASYEQYF.

This chain uses TRBV11-2 with TRBJ1-1; D remains ambiguous. CDR1 is SGHAT, CDR2 FQNNGV, per germline. The ends were cut back, 3 bases at V and 1 base at J, with 9 bases in the middle. The CDR3 is made up of 14 amino acids. The DNA for the CDR3 is TGTGCCAGCAGCTTCTGGGCTGAGAACACTGAAGCTTTCTTT. This translates into CASSFWAENTEAFF.

The chain uses TRBV18 and TRBJ2-7; D might be TRBD1 (6 bases). CDR1 and CDR2 from the germline V gene are KGHSH and LQKENI. The CDR3 spans 13 residues. V dropped 3 bases and J dropped 5 bases, with 11 bases sitting between them. DNA for the CDR3: TGTGCCAGCTCACCCCGACAGGATCACGAGCAGTACTTC. Translation: CASSPRQDHEQYF. Drawing the rest from reference TRBV18 and TRBJ2-7, the complete variable domain is NAGVMQNPRHLVRRRGQEARLRCSPMKGHSHVYWYRQLPEEGLKFMVYLQKENIIDESGMPKERFSAEFPKEGPSILRIQQVVRGDSAAYFCASSPRQDHEQYFGPGTRLTVT.

This clone was seen once. The chain carries TRBV15 and TRBJ2-3; 10 nucleotides agree with TRBD2. In germline, CDR1 is LNHNV, CDR2 YYDKDF (reference sequence). The junction had 6 bases not matched to a gene; V was cut back by 3 bases and J by 6 bases. The CDR3 covers 15 residues. CDR3 DNA sequence: TGTGCCACCAGCAGGGCACTAGCGGGAAGGGATACGCAGTATTTT. It yields the protein CATSRALAGRDTQYF.

The chain joins TRBV13 to TRBJ1-3; TRBD1 is a possible D gene (5 bases). There are 15 residues in the CDR3. The V end was cut by 3 bases, the J end by 0 bases, with 9 bases between. Germline lookup yields CDR1 PRHDT and CDR2 FYEKMQ (reference sequence). CDR3 bases: TGTGCCAGCAGCTTTAGGGGCAACTCTGGAAACACCATATATTTT. Translating it yields CASSFRGNSGNTIYF.

This clone was recorded only once. This chain links TRBV19 with TRBJ2-7, with TRBD1 identical over 9 bases. The junction had 16 bases not matched to a gene; V was cut back by 7 bases and J by 6 bases. The CDR3 contains 16 residues. Germline CDR1 reads LNHDA; CDR2 reads SQIVND (reference sequence). Here the CDR3 DNA reads TGTGCCAGTAACTTCCACAGGGGGCCATCATACGGCGAGCAGTACGTC. Residues: CASNFHRGPSYGEQYV.

This clone was seen a single time. The genes are TRBV7-6 and TRBJ2-5; 11 nucleotides align to TRBD2. With V trimmed by 2 bases and J by 3 bases, 2 bases remained unmatched. This CDR3 comprises 15 residues. From germline, CDR1 is SGHVS and CDR2 FNYEAQ. CDR3: CASSLLLAGEETQYF. DNA for the CDR3: TGTGCCAGCAGCTTACTACTAGCGGGGGAAGAGACCCAGTACTTC.

The chain joins TRBV7-2 to TRBJ2-3; 10 bases match TRBD2. The CDR3 is 15 amino acids. Germline trimming cut 5 bases from V and 4 bases from J; bases unmatched to any gene: 6. Germline loops: CDR1 SGHTA, CDR2 FQGNSA. The CDR3 here is CASSPRTSGPDTQYF. The CDR3 nucleotides are TGTGCCAGCAGCCCCCGGACTAGCGGCCCAGATACGCAGTATTTT.

The CDR3 sequence: CASSQELNSGYTF. The CDR3, as DNA: TGTGCCAGCAGCCAAGAACTGAACAGCGGCTACACCTTC. The chain combines TRBV14 with TRBJ1-2; no clear D. CDR3 length: 13 amino acids. V gave up 0 bases and J gave up 8 bases, with 10 bases separating them. CDR1 and CDR2 (germline): SGHDN, FVKESK. Full variable domain (remainder filled in from reference TRBV14 and TRBJ1-2): EAGVTQFPSHSVIEKGQTVTLRCDPISGHDNLYWYRRVMGKEIKFLLHFVKESKQDESGMPNNRFLAERTGGTYSTLKVQPAELEDSGVYFCASSQELNSGYTFGSGTRLTVV.

The chain combines TRBV7-9 with TRBJ2-3; no firm D call. Trimming took off 3 bases at V and 2 bases at J, with 12 bases between the two ends. The CDR3 is 15 amino acids. The germline CDR1 and CDR2 sequences are SEHNR and FQNEAQ (reference sequence). The CDR3 DNA reads as TGTGCCAGCAGCTTTTTGGTGGCAACCACAGATACGCAGTATTTT. Protein: CASSFLVATTDTQYF.

The count of this clone is one. This sequence joins TRBV5-1 and TRBJ1-2, with no clear D. The germline V gene has CDR1 SGHRS and CDR2 YFSETQ. The CDR3 length is 14 residues. With 1 base removed from V and 6 bases from J, the gap between germline ends came to 13 bases. CDR3 protein: CASSLRPESNGYTF. In nucleotides, the CDR3 is TGCGCCAGCAGCTTGCGTCCGGAGTCTAATGGCTACACCTTC. Full variable domain (rest looked up from reference TRBV5-1 and TRBJ1-2): KAGVTQTPRYLIKTRGQQVTLSCSPISGHRSVSWYQQTPGQGLQFLFEYFSETQRNKGNFPGRFSGRQFSNSRSEMNVSTLELGDSALYLCASSLRPESNGYTFGSGTRLTVV.